Reported below is one TCR beta chain. CDR1 and CDR2 (germline): GTSNPN, SVGIG (reference sequence). CDR3 length equals 17 residues. V shed 2 bases and J shed 5 bases, with 25 bases lying between them. This sample is drawn from a study of blood T cell repertoires in COVID-19. Clones were read by immunoSEQ multiplex PCR, and TCRdb kept only the in-frame ones, dropping some. The sample has more than 95,000 clones; about four fifths are singletons. Sample: peripheral blood. The clonotype comes from a man between 60 and 75 years old with acute or convalescent COVID-19. The rearrangement uses TRBV30 and TRBJ2-7; D uncertain. CDR3 DNA sequence: TGTGCCTGGAGTCAGAGTTACTACCCCTCCCCTCGGGACGAGCAGTACTTC. Translated: CAWSQSYYPSPRDEQYF.